A single sample is the source of the 2 T cell receptor beta chains below, sequenced in a study of blood T cell repertoires in COVID-19. Produced via immunoSEQ multiplex PCR; TCRdb's table is partial and in-frame only. This sample has 100,000 to 150,000 clones; about four fifths occur once, and the top ten carry approximately 12%. The specimen was peripheral blood. These receptors came from a woman in her thirties who had recovered from COVID-19.

This clone showed up just a few times. The chain joins TRBV6-1 to TRBJ2-7; 9 nucleotides line up with TRBD1. The CDR3 spans 17 residues. From germline, CDR1 is MNHNS and CDR2 SASEGT. J was trimmed by 6 bases and V by 1 base; bases with no gene match: 13. The CDR3 DNA sequence: TGTGCCAGCAGTGAAGGATACACCGGGACAGGGTTACTCGAGCAGTACTTC. It specifies CASSEGYTGTGLLEQYF.

V and J are TRBV6-1 and TRBJ2-7; D is unresolved. The germline V and J ends were trimmed by 2 bases and 8 bases, with 10 bases remaining between them. The length of the CDR3 is 12 residues. Germline lookup yields CDR1 MNHNS and CDR2 SASEGT. In DNA form, the CDR3 reads TGTGCCAGCAGTGAAAGCGCTGGCAAGCAGTACTTC. Translation gives CASSESAGKQYF.